These 24 T cell receptor beta chains came from one sample sequenced in a study of beta chain features in type 1 diabetes. Study-wide results and limits: The study found moderately but significantly shorter TCRB CDR3s in all four CD4+ subsets of Type 1 diabetes patients.

What was sequenced were expressed TCRB transcripts, since all of the isolated RNA had been reverse transcribed. TCRdb's table, derived via immunoSEQ multiplex PCR, lists solely in-frame clones and lacks some. The profile covers about 160,000 clones, with roughly 8% appearing a single time and under 0.55% taken by the ten largest. Antigens for these TCRs are unknown. Sequencing was done on a sample of central memory CD4+ T cells from blood. The source is a man between 18 and 29 years old with type 1 diabetes.

This clone was seen a handful of times. The chain recombines TRBV5-1 with TRBJ2-1; TRBD1 might be the D (5 bases). Germline CDR1 and CDR2: SGHRS and YFSETQ. V gave up 4 bases and J gave up 2 bases, with 13 bases separating them. The CDR3 spans 15 residues. CDR3 region: CASSGDSPAYNEQFF. The CDR3 DNA sequence: TGCGCCAGCAGCGGAGACAGTCCCGCCTACAATGAGCAGTTCTTC.

This clone showed up just a few times. The chain couples TRBV29-1 to TRBJ2-1, with D possibly being TRBD1 (5 bases). Germline assignment: CDR1 SQVTM and CDR2 ANQGSEA. V was clipped by 3 bases and J by 9 bases, with 15 bases between them. The CDR3 contains 13 residues. The CDR3 region is CSVDGRVMGEQFF. CDR3 coding DNA: TGCAGCGTTGACGGCAGGGTGATGGGTGAGCAGTTCTTC.

The chain links TRBV5-4 to TRBJ1-4, with 9 bases fitting TRBD1. The junction had 5 bases not matched to a gene; V was cut back by 4 bases and J by 7 bases. CDR3 size: 14 residues. In germline, CDR1 is SGHNT, CDR2 YYREEE (reference sequence). DNA for the CDR3: TGTGCCAGCAGCCAGGGACAGGGATCTGAAAAACTGTTTTTT. This gives the protein CASSQGQGSEKLFF.

This clone was seen ten or more times. The genes are TRBV28 and TRBJ2-1; 14 nucleotides align to TRBD2. The CDR3 length is 15 residues. CDR1 and CDR2 from the germline V gene are MDHEN and SYDVKM. The V segment lost 5 bases and the J segment 9 bases; nucleotides outside the gene matches: 6. In nucleotides, the CDR3 is TGTGCCAGCAGTCCTAGACTAGCGGGAGGGGCTGAGCAGTTCTTC. This encodes CASSPRLAGGAEQFF.

This clone was counted only a few times. The chain uses TRBV6-5 and TRBJ2-1; TRBD2 matches 10 bases. CDR1 is MNHEY, CDR2 SVGAGI, per germline. The trim removed 6 bases at V and 6 bases at J, leaving 2 bases unmatched. This CDR3 comprises 13 residues. The CDR3 region has the DNA TGTGCCAGCAGGGCTAGCGGGAGCAATGAGCAGTTCTTC. Its protein is CASRASGSNEQFF.

This chain links TRBV28 with TRBJ1-5; a weak D match, TRBD1 (5 bases). V lost 1 base and J 0 bases, leaving 13 bases between the germline ends. The CDR3 is made up of 17 amino acids. Per germline, CDR1 MDHEN and CDR2 SYDVKM. The CDR3 loop is CASSLSTGVYSNQPQHF. The CDR3 coding sequence is TGTGCCAGCAGTTTATCCACGGGGGTGTATAGCAATCAGCCCCAGCATTTT.

This clone appeared a few times. The CDR3 region is CASSYSIYSNQPQHF. The CDR3 DNA reads as TGTGCCAGCAGTTACTCAATATATAGCAATCAGCCCCAGCATTTT. The gene calls are TRBV6-5 and TRBJ1-5, with D hard to call. Trimming stripped 0 bases from V and 0 bases from J, with 6 bases between. The CDR3 runs 15 residues. The V gene's germline CDR1 is MNHEY and CDR2 SVGAGI.

This clone was counted many times. This rearrangement joins TRBV14 to TRBJ2-3, with 7 positions matching TRBD2. The CDR3 extends over 12 amino acids. Germline V lookup: CDR1 SGHDN, CDR2 FVKESK. Unmatched junction bases numbered 1, after V lost 8 bases and J lost 2 bases. CDR3 loop: CASGDYTDTQYF. The CDR3 nucleotides read TGTGCCAGCGGGGACTACACAGATACGCAGTATTTT.

The rearrangement joins TRBV5-4 to TRBJ1-1; TRBD1 matches 9 bases. The CDR3 covers 17 residues. Germline CDR1 and CDR2: SGHNT and YYREEE (reference sequence). V dropped 4 bases and J dropped 1; count of bases not matched to a gene: 11. CDR3 amino acids: CASSGRDRDPWNTEAFF. The CDR3, as DNA: TGTGCCAGCAGCGGCCGGGACAGGGATCCGTGGAACACTGAAGCTTTCTTT.

This clone was seen a handful of times. This chain joins TRBV30 and TRBJ2-6, with a weak D call TRBD1 (6 bases). The CDR3 is 16 residues long. Germline V gene lookup returns CDR1 GTSNPN and CDR2 SVGIG (reference sequence). V lost 6 bases to trimming and J lost 0 bases, with 15 bases between them. The CDR3 DNA follows: TGTGCCTGTATGGCAGGGGTTACCTCTGGGGCCAACGTCCTGACTTTC. Amino acids: CACMAGVTSGANVLTF. The entire variable domain, with the rest obtained from reference TRBV30 and TRBJ2-6, is as follows: SQTIHQWPATLVQPVGSPLSLECTVEGTSNPNLYWYRQAAGRGLQLLFYSVGIGQISSEVPQNLSASRPQDRQFILSSKKLLLSDSGFYLCACMAGVTSGANVLTFGAGSRLTVL.

This clone was detected a few times. The chain is built from TRBV10-3 and TRBJ1-2; 9 nucleotides match TRBD1. V lost 0 bases and J lost 5; bases outside the gene matches: 7. The CDR3 is made up of 16 amino acids. The germline gives CDR1 ENHRY, CDR2 SYGVKD. CDR3 region: CAISESRTGDTYGYTF. In nucleotides, the CDR3 is TGTGCCATCAGTGAGTCTAGGACAGGGGATACTTATGGCTACACCTTC.

This clone showed up just a few times. The chain links TRBV28 to TRBJ2-1; TRBD2 agrees at 10 bases. Looked up from germline, CDR1 is MDHEN and CDR2 is SYDVKM. The CDR3 is 16 residues long. V was pared by 6 bases and J by 8 bases, with 13 bases of the junction left unmatched. The DNA of the CDR3 is TGTGCCAGCAGCCTCCTGAGGACTAGCGGCAAGCATGAGCAGTTCTTC. Its translation: CASSLLRTSGKHEQFF.

This clone showed up just a few times. This sequence joins TRBV19 and TRBJ2-2; TRBD2 matches 11 bases. The CDR3 is 17 amino acids. V was pared by 3 bases and J by 9 bases, with 12 bases of the junction left unmatched. Germline assignment: CDR1 LNHDA and CDR2 SQIVND (reference sequence). DNA of the CDR3: TGTGCCAGTAGTATCCTGGCGACTAGCGGGAATGGACGGGAGCTGTTTTTT. Protein product: CASSILATSGNGRELFF. The variable domain in full, with the rest retrieved from reference TRBV19 and TRBJ2-2, is DGGITQSPKYLFRKEGQNVTLSCEQNLNHDAMYWYRQDPGQGLRLIYYSQIVNDFQKGDIAEGYSVSREKKESFPLTVTSAQKNPTAFYLCASSILATSGNGRELFFGEGSRLTVL.

This clone was seen only a few times. The rearrangement uses TRBV5-4 and TRBJ2-5; tentatively, D is TRBD1 (6 bases). Germline CDR1 and CDR2: SGHNT and YYREEE (reference sequence). V lost 0 bases to trimming and J lost 1 base, with 10 bases between them. The CDR3 is 15 residues long. CDR3 in DNA: TGTGCCAGCAGCTTGGCGGGACACCGCCAAGAGACCCAGTACTTC. This gives the protein CASSLAGHRQETQYF. Full variable domain (rest looked up from reference TRBV5-4 and TRBJ2-5): ETGVTQSPTHLIKTRGQQVTLRCSSQSGHNTVSWYQQALGQGPQFIFQYYREEENGRGNFPPRFSGLQFPNYSSELNVNALELDDSALYLCASSLAGHRQETQYFGPGTRLLVL.

This clone was seen a few times. This chain uses TRBV15 with TRBJ2-5; D perhaps matches TRBD2 (5 bases). The CDR3 is 14 amino acids. Germline CDR1 LNHNV, CDR2 YYDKDF (reference sequence). Trimming cost V 3 bases and J 3 bases, with 11 bases left between them. CDR3 residues: CATSRGGLKETQYF. The CDR3 nucleotides read TGTGCCACCAGCAGGGGCGGGCTTAAAGAGACCCAGTACTTC.

This chain joins TRBV7-2 and TRBJ1-6; a weak D match, TRBD1 (6 bases). The CDR3 runs 15 residues. Germline assignment: CDR1 SGHTA and CDR2 FQGNSA. Trimming removed 5 bases from V and 5 bases from J, with 13 bases in between. This chain's CDR3 is CASSPTGTNNSPLHF. The CDR3, as DNA: TGTGCCAGCAGCCCAACCGGGACAAATAATTCACCCCTCCACTTT.

V gene TRBV29-1 combines with J gene TRBJ1-2; 9 bases fit TRBD1. Germline CDR1 reads SQVTM; CDR2 reads ANQGSEA. After removal of 2 bases from V and 5 bases from J, the junction contained 6 bases not matched to a gene. CDR3 size: 14 residues. CDR3 in amino acids: CSVEHRGLAYGYTF. In nucleotides, the CDR3 is TGCAGCGTTGAACACAGGGGGCTGGCGTATGGCTACACCTTC.

This clone was observed a few times. Here the CDR3 reads CASRSGQAGSPRPPWDTQYF. CDR3 DNA sequence: TGTGCCAGCAGATCAGGACAGGCCGGGTCTCCACGACCACCGTGGGATACGCAGTATTTT. This rearrangement joins TRBV28 to TRBJ2-3; TRBD1 aligns across 7 bases. Germline V gives CDR1 MDHEN, CDR2 SYDVKM. J was trimmed by 6 bases and V by 6 bases; bases with no gene match: 27. CDR3 length equals 20 residues.

This clone has just a few counts. J is TRBJ2-7 and V is TRBV15; D gene ambiguous. The CDR3 sequence is 15 residues long. The germline V gene has CDR1 LNHNV and CDR2 YYDKDF (reference sequence). Trimming took 0 bases from V and 2 from J, leaving 11 bases between them. CDR3 amino acids: CATSRDRGRTYEQYF. CDR3 in DNA: TGTGCCACCAGCAGAGATCGTGGCAGAACCTACGAGCAGTACTTC.

This clone was observed a handful of times. The CDR3 DNA reads as TGTGCCAGCAGCGCGAGCTCCTACGAGCAGTACTTC. This gives the protein CASSASSYEQYF. The V gene is TRBV7-9, the J gene TRBJ2-7; no firm D call. Looked up from germline, CDR1 is SEHNR and CDR2 is FQNEAQ (reference sequence). The CDR3 loop spans 12 amino acids. The V gene lost 5 bases and the J gene lost 0 bases, with 5 bases spanning the gap. The whole variable domain, filled in from reference TRBV7-9 and TRBJ2-7, reads DTGVSQNPRHKITKRGQNVTFRCDPISEHNRLYWYRQTLGQGPEFLTYFQNEAQLEKSRLLSDRFSAERPKGSFSTLEIQRTEQGDSAMYLCASSASSYEQYFGPGTRLTVT.

The chain carries TRBV18 and TRBJ1-1; TRBD1 aligns across 7 bases. J gave up 0 bases and V 4 bases, and 14 bases lay outside the gene matches. Germline V gene data show CDR1 as KGHSH and CDR2 as LQKENI. The CDR3 spans 18 residues. DNA of the CDR3: TGTGCCAGCTCACGCTACGCACAAAGGGGACAGATGAACACTGAAGCTTTCTTT. Residues: CASSRYAQRGQMNTEAFF.

Note on this clone: A read error may produce the germline difference seen at one junction end. This chain links TRBV12-5 with TRBJ1-1, with TRBD1 matching over 7 bases. In germline, CDR1 is LGHNT, CDR2 FRNRAP. The CDR3 runs 14 residues. The CDR3, as DNA: TGTGCTAGTGGGTTGGGACAGTCGCCTTCTGAAGCTTTCTTT. Protein: CASGLGQSPSEAFF.

This clone counts as medium-sized (0.01 to 0.1%). V and J are TRBV30 and TRBJ1-2; possible D gene TRBD1, 6 bases. Trimming took off 3 bases at V and 11 bases at J, with 16 bases between the two ends. The CDR3 runs to 12 residues. Germline V lookup: CDR1 GTSNPN, CDR2 SVGIG (reference sequence). CDR3 loop: CAWSPWTVPYTF. In DNA, the CDR3 is TGTGCCTGGAGCCCCTGGACAGTCCCTTACACCTTC. Together with reference TRBV30 and TRBJ1-2, the CDR3 gives the full variable domain: SQTIHQWPATLVQPVGSPLSLECTVEGTSNPNLYWYRQAAGRGLQLLFYSVGIGQISSEVPQNLSASRPQDRQFILSSKKLLLSDSGFYLCAWSPWTVPYTFGSGTRLTVV.

CDR3 sequence: CASKIQTGGGNYGYTF. For the CDR3, the DNA is TGTGCCAGCAAAATTCAAACAGGGGGCGGGAACTATGGCTACACCTTC. The chain recombines TRBV28 with TRBJ1-2; 9 bases agree with TRBD1. This CDR3 comprises 16 residues. CDR1 is MDHEN and CDR2 is SYDVKM in the germline V gene. With V trimmed by 7 bases and J by 2 bases, 11 bases remained unmatched.